The TCR beta chain under discussion was sequenced for a study of cytomegalovirus exposure and HLA in healthy donors. Study as a whole: Most genotyped donors, 75% to 85% of more than 300, had Caucasian-associated genetic ancestry.

Regarding this clone: Its antigen is not known.

General study findings and limits: In a later analysis, HLA-associated TCR beta chains were more clonally expanded than equally common others.

Use of 60 Vbeta and 13 Jbeta primers characterized the PCR. The assay was immunoSEQ multiplex PCR, and TCRdb's table has in-frame clones only and misses some. Of 100,000 to 150,000 clones listed, over 65% are singletons. Germline CDR1 reads MNHNY; CDR2 reads SVGAGI (reference sequence). The CDR3 consists of 13 residues. V was shortened by 5 bases and J by 1 base, with 8 bases between the two germline ends. The rearrangement joins TRBV6-6 to TRBJ1-1; possibly TRBD1 for D (5 bases). This receptor was identified in a man younger than 35 in good health and CMV-seropositive. Sequencing was done on a sample of PBMCs. CDR3 nucleotide sequence: TGTGCCAGCAGTCTTGGACAGAACACTGAAGCTTTCTTT. This sequence encodes CASSLGQNTEAFF.